A selection of T cell receptor beta chains follows, all from one sample in a study of blood T cell repertoires in COVID-19. TCRdb keeps only in-frame clones here, not all; method: immunoSEQ multiplex PCR. Here the sample spans around 700,000 clones, 75% to 90% being singletons. Sequencing was done on a sample of peripheral blood. Receptor source: a woman aged 18-30 years with acute or convalescent COVID-19. CDR3s include the opening cysteine and the closing phenylalanine or tryptophan. D genes are given only for firm matches. Clone size appears in some rows only: once, few, many, or a class for an expanded clone.

clone_size	v_call	d_call	j_call	cdr3_aa	cdr3_nt
-	TRBV7-9	TRBD2	TRBJ2-1	CASRPVPQLAINEQFF	TGTGCCAGCAGACCAGTCCCTCAACTAGCGATCAATGAGCAGTTCTTC
-	TRBV7-2	TRBD1	TRBJ1-1	CASTSQGGPRNTEAFF	TGTGCCAGCACCTCACAGGGGGGGCCCCGGAACACTGAAGCTTTCTTT
few	TRBV5-4	-	TRBJ1-2	CASRPGVGYGYTF	TGTGCCAGCAGACCGGGTGTTGGCTATGGCTACACCTTC
-	TRBV6-2/TRBV6-3	TRBD1	TRBJ2-1	CASSHGTGTVIYEQFF	TGTGCCAGCAGCCATGGGACAGGGACCGTAATCTATGAGCAGTTCTTC
-	TRBV3-1/TRBV3-2	TRBD1	TRBJ1-1	CASSQGTGANTEAFF	TGTGCCAGCAGCCAAGGGACAGGAGCGAACACTGAAGCTTTCTTT
-	TRBV24-1	-	TRBJ2-3	CATSEEITDTQYF	TGTGCCACCAGTGAAGAGATCACAGATACGCAGTATTTT
-	TRBV3-1/TRBV3-2	TRBD2	TRBJ2-1	CASSDRVLAGGGHEQFF	TGTGCCAGCAGTGACAGAGTGCTAGCGGGGGGTGGCCATGAGCAGTTCTTC
-	TRBV6-5	-	TRBJ2-3	CASSDRSSTDTQYF	TGTGCCAGCAGCGACAGGTCCAGCACAGATACGCAGTATTTT
-	TRBV6-5	-	TRBJ2-7	CASSYSQGKGQYF	TGTGCCAGCAGTTACTCGCAGGGAAAGGGGCAGTACTTC
-	TRBV5-7	-	TRBJ1-5	CASSLGQGSGQPQHF	TGTGCCAGCAGCTTGGGGCAGGGCTCGGGTCAGCCCCAGCATTTT
-	TRBV28	-	TRBJ1-3	CASSFFGRFGNTIYF	TGTGCCAGCAGTTTTTTTGGCAGGTTTGGAAACACCATATATTTT
-	TRBV6-6	-	TRBJ1-2	CASSYPTGNYGYTF	TGTGCCAGCAGTTACCCGACGGGGAACTATGGCTACACCTTC
-	TRBV6-5	-	TRBJ1-3	CASSRRDTGNTIYF	TGTGCCAGCAGCCGCAGGGATACTGGAAACACCATATATTTT
once	TRBV5-5	-	TRBJ2-7	CASSLGPGYEQYF	TGTGCCAGCAGCTTGGGCCCGGGGTACGAGCAGTACTTC
-	TRBV27	-	TRBJ1-5	CASSLGAGPQHF	TGTGCCAGCAGTTTGGGCGCTGGGCCCCAGCATTTT
-	TRBV4-2	TRBD1	TRBJ2-7	CASSQDADRVPYEQYF	TGTGCCAGCAGCCAAGATGCGGACAGGGTTCCCTACGAGCAGTACTTC
-	TRBV5-8	-	TRBJ1-4	CASSLSGSPSGNEKLFF	TGTGCCAGCAGCTTGAGTGGCAGCCCGTCGGGGAATGAAAAACTGTTTTTT
-	TRBV24-1	-	TRBJ2-3	CATSDPSGADTQYF	TGTGCCACCAGTGATCCCTCGGGGGCAGATACGCAGTATTTT
-	TRBV4-1	-	TRBJ1-6	CASSQVGQLNSPLHF	TGCGCCAGCAGCCAAGTGGGCCAGCTAAATTCACCCCTCCACTTT
-	TRBV7-4	TRBD1	TRBJ1-4	CASSLTAPDRDREKLFF	TGTGCCAGCAGCTTAACGGCCCCAGACAGGGACCGGGAAAAACTGTTTTTT
-	TRBV28	TRBD1	TRBJ1-4	CASSWTGGDEKLFF	TGTGCCAGCAGTTGGACAGGGGGAGATGAAAAACTGTTTTTT
-	TRBV30	TRBD2	TRBJ2-5	CAWSEAGGPQETQYF	TGTGCCTGGAGTGAAGCGGGGGGGCCTCAAGAGACCCAGTACTTC
-	TRBV6-5	TRBD2	TRBJ2-3	CATAFGGGQTDTQYF	TGTGCCACTGCCTTCGGCGGGGGGCAAACGGATACGCAGTATTTT
-	TRBV6-1	TRBD1	TRBJ2-4	CASSGTGEVKAKNIQYF	TGTGCCAGCAGTGGGACAGGGGAAGTGAAGGCCAAAAACATTCAGTACTTC
-	TRBV10-3	TRBD1	TRBJ1-5	CAIGQGAGSNQPQHF	TGTGCCATCGGGCAGGGGGCAGGAAGCAATCAGCCCCAGCATTTT
-	TRBV5-6	TRBD2	TRBJ2-1	CASREGGGTYNEQFF	TGTGCCAGCAGAGAGGGCGGGGGGACCTACAATGAGCAGTTCTTC
-	TRBV6-1	-	TRBJ2-1	CASSELPGFPNEQFF	TGTGCCAGCAGTGAATTACCGGGTTTTCCTAATGAGCAGTTCTTC
-	TRBV3-1/TRBV3-2	TRBD1	TRBJ2-2	CASSWDRTGELFF	TGTGCCAGCAGCTGGGACAGAACCGGGGAGCTGTTTTTT
few	TRBV19	-	TRBJ1-1	CASSIGNSYTEAFF	TGTGCCAGTAGTATAGGGAACAGCTACACTGAAGCTTTCTTT
-	TRBV14	TRBD1	TRBJ2-7	CASRDRGSYEQYF	TGTGCCAGCCGGGACAGGGGCTCCTACGAGCAGTACTTC